Listed below are T cell receptor beta chains from one sample, sequenced in a study of CD8+ T cells in alopecia areata. Assay: immunoSEQ multiplex PCR; the TCRdb copy retains only in-frame clones and omits some. This sample has about 180,000 clones, with around 49% found just once. Sequences were derived from CD8+ T cells sorted from blood, sampled at approximately week 51, from a patient treated with tofacitinib. The source of these receptors is a human donor with alopecia areata. CDR3s include the opening cysteine and the closing phenylalanine or tryptophan. The D gene is left open where the match is weak. Expanded clones get a size class; other rows say once, few or many, or leave the size out.

>NA|TRBV30|TRBJ1-4|few
TGTGCCTGGAGCGCCGACAGCGGGGAAAAACTGTTTTTT
CAWSADSGEKLFF
>NA|TRBV4-3|TRBJ1-1|few
TGCGCCAGCAGTCCGTCCCCTGGGACTGAAGCTTTCTTT
CASSPSPGTEAFF
>NA|TRBV29-1|TRBJ2-1|few
TGCAGCGTTGAGTTTTATCAGGGACCCTACAATGAGCAGTTCTTC
CSVEFYQGPYNEQFF
>NA|TRBV2|TRBJ2-7|NA
TGTGCCAACACCCACGGTGGGGATGAGCAGTACTTC
CANTHGGDEQYF
>NA|TRBV5-1|TRBJ2-5|NA
TGCGCCAGCAGCTTCGGTTGGACAGAAAAAGAGACCCAGTACTTC
CASSFGWTEKETQYF
>NA|TRBV7-2|TRBJ2-5|NA
TGTGCCAGCAGCTCCCGGCTACTGGGATTTATTCAAGAGACCCAGTACTTC
CASSSRLLGFIQETQYF
>NA|TRBV27|TRBJ2-1|NA
TGTGCCAGCAGTTTCTCGGGGGAGCAGTTCTTC
CASSFSGEQFF
>TRBD1|TRBV2|TRBJ1-6|NA
TGTGCCAGCGCGGGACAGGCAAATTCACCCCTCCACTTT
CASAGQANSPLHF
>TRBD1|TRBV7-7|TRBJ2-7|NA
TGTGCTAGCAGCTTAGGTCCGGACAGGGGCGTCGACGAGCAGTACTTC
CASSLGPDRGVDEQYF
>NA|TRBV6-5|TRBJ2-5|NA
TGTGCCAGCAGCTCTTTGACAGGACAAGAGACCCAGTACTTC
CASSSLTGQETQYF
>NA|TRBV7-8|TRBJ2-2|NA
TGTGCCAGCAGCTTAACCAACACCGGGGAGCTGTTTTTT
CASSLTNTGELFF
>NA|TRBV14|TRBJ2-7|NA
TGTGCCAGCAGCCATGGGCAGAACTACTACGAGCAGTACTTC
CASSHGQNYYEQYF
>NA|TRBV27|TRBJ1-5|NA
TGTGCCAGCAGTTCGAGGGGTGGGAGCAATCAGCCCCAGCATTTT
CASSSRGGSNQPQHF
>NA|TRBV4-1|TRBJ2-3|NA
TGCGCCAGCAGCCAAGAACCGGCCGAAGATACGCAGTATTTT
CASSQEPAEDTQYF
>TRBD1|TRBV19|TRBJ2-7|few
TGTGCCAGTAGTGGACAGGGGTTTGGCCTCGGCTACGAGCAGTACTTC
CASSGQGFGLGYEQYF
>NA|TRBV25-1|TRBJ1-2|once
TGTGCCAGCAGTGATGCGGGTCCGAATAACTATGGCTACACCTTC
CASSDAGPNNYGYTF
>NA|TRBV30|TRBJ1-2|NA
TGTGCCTGGAGTGCTAGGACCCTCTTGACGCCCTATGGCTACACCTTC
CAWSARTLLTPYGYTF
>NA|TRBV2|TRBJ2-7|NA
TGTGCCAGTTTAAGGGGACTCTACGAGCAGTACTTC
CASLRGLYEQYF
>TRBD1|TRBV4-1|TRBJ1-3|NA
TGCGCCAGCAGCCAGGGACAGGGCTCTGGAAACACCATATATTTT
CASSQGQGSGNTIYF
>NA|TRBV5-1|TRBJ2-5|NA
TGCGCCAGCAGCCCCCGGACCCTCCAAGAGACCCAGTACTTC
CASSPRTLQETQYF
>TRBD1|TRBV7-9|TRBJ2-7|once
TGTGCCAGCAGCTTCCTCCACGACAGGGCGAACGAGCAGTACTTC
CASSFLHDRANEQYF
>TRBD2|TRBV10-3|TRBJ2-3|NA
TGTGCCATCAGTGAGCCCACTAGCGGGGGCACAGATACGCAGTATTTT
CAISEPTSGGTDTQYF
>TRBD2|TRBV5-1|TRBJ2-2|few
TGCGCCAGCAGCTATGCAGGGAGGGACACCGGGGAGCTGTTTTTT
CASSYAGRDTGELFF
>NA|TRBV27|TRBJ2-6|NA
TGTGCCAGCAGTTTATCGGACAGTTACTCTGGGGCCAACGTCCTGACTTTC
CASSLSDSYSGANVLTF
>TRBD1|TRBV7-8|TRBJ1-2|NA
TGTGCCAGCAGCTCGACAGGGGGCGAGGTCTATGGCTACACCTTC
CASSSTGGEVYGYTF
>NA|TRBV29-1|TRBJ1-1|once
TGCAGCGTCGGCACGCGGGGCGGGTTGAACACTGAAGCTTTCTTT
CSVGTRGGLNTEAFF
>TRBD2|TRBV10-3|TRBJ2-2|NA
TGTGCCACCGGGACTAGCGGGGGGGCCGGGGAGCTGTTTTTT
CATGTSGGAGELFF
>TRBD2|TRBV13|TRBJ2-1|NA
TGTGCCAGCAGCGAAACTAGCGGGGCCCTTACCTACAATGAGCAGTTCTTC
CASSETSGALTYNEQFF
>NA|TRBV6-5|TRBJ2-5|NA
TGTGCCAGCAGTTGGGACTACCAAGAGACCCAGTACTTC
CASSWDYQETQYF
>NA|TRBV29-1|TRBJ2-5|few
TGCAGCGTTGATCGGGGTGAACAAGAGACCCAGTACTTC
CSVDRGEQETQYF
>TRBD1|TRBV6-1|TRBJ1-5|once
TGTGCCAGCAGCCGGGACAGGCTTGGGAATCAGCCCCAGCATTTT
CASSRDRLGNQPQHF
>TRBD1|TRBV30|TRBJ2-1|NA
TGTGCCTGGAGTGTTCGAGGGGGCGCATATGGGAATGAGCAGTTCTTC
CAWSVRGGAYGNEQFF
>NA|TRBV4-2|TRBJ2-7|NA
TGTGCCAGCAGCCAAGCTGGCCAAGACCTCTACGAGCAGTACTTC
CASSQAGQDLYEQYF
>TRBD1|TRBV9|TRBJ2-1|NA
TGTGCCAGCAGCGTTGGGCAGGGGGCATATGAGCAGTTCTTC
CASSVGQGAYEQFF
>TRBD2|TRBV11-2|TRBJ2-3|NA
TGTGCCAGCAGCTTAATCGGACTAGCGGCCCTCGGTACGCAGTATTTT
CASSLIGLAALGTQYF
>NA|TRBV10-3|TRBJ1-4|few
TGTGCCATCAGTGAGTCGATCCATGGGGGTGAAAAACTGTTTTTT
CAISESIHGGEKLFF
>NA|TRBV13|TRBJ1-2|NA
TGTGCCAGCAGCTTACAGGAATATGGCTACACCTTC
CASSLQEYGYTF
>NA|TRBV27|TRBJ2-5|NA
TGTGCCAGCAGTTTATCAGTCATAGAGACCCAGTACTTC
CASSLSVIETQYF
>NA|TRBV7-6|TRBJ2-6|NA
TGTGCCAGCAGCTTAGTAGGGGCTGGGGCCAACGTCCTGACTTTC
CASSLVGAGANVLTF
>NA|TRBV5-6|TRBJ2-2|NA
TGTGCCAGCAGCTTGGCCTCCGGCCTCGGGGAGCTGTTTTTT
CASSLASGLGELFF
>NA|TRBV29-1|TRBJ2-2|few
TGCAGCGTTGAGTACAACACCGGGGAGCTGTTTTTT
CSVEYNTGELFF
>NA|TRBV7-6|TRBJ2-7|NA
TGTGCCAGCAGCTTAGAACCGGTGTCTGCCTACGAGCAGTACTTC
CASSLEPVSAYEQYF
>TRBD1|TRBV6-6|TRBJ2-5|NA
TGTGCCAGCAGTAAGGGGGCATTTGAGACCCAGTACTTC
CASSKGAFETQYF
>TRBD1|TRBV9|TRBJ1-2|NA
TGTGCCAGCAGCGTAGGTCTGGGACAGGGGACGAATGGCTACACCTTC
CASSVGLGQGTNGYTF